This T cell receptor beta chain was captured by sequencing in a study of identical twins (dated by TCRdb to the mid-2010s). Describing the broader study: To test whether fetal clonotypes persist, the study used deep sequencing on TCR alpha and beta repertoires from monozygotic twins, unrelated adults of various ages, and cord blood. To rule out contamination, the twin experiments were replicated at different times with different library preparation protocols. Points the paper makes about the study in general: Fewer insertions were carried by abundant cord blood beta clonotypes; a weaker similar trend was observed in young adult naive repertoires, while no such trend was observed in memory repertoires. Because the same donors could not be followed over many years, the conclusions relied on cross-sectional statistical analysis. Compared with coincidental sharing between unrelated individuals, an excess of low generation-probability sequences was observed among out-of-frame TCR alpha sequences shared between twins. In monozygotic twins, recombination models systematically underestimated out-of-frame TCR alpha sharing, but the models matched the sharing seen between unrelated individuals. In beta out-of-frame sequences, excess twin sharing was weaker, because having fewer shared sequences lowered the signal-to-noise ratio. Zero-insertion analyses could be partly confounded by invariant T cells such as MAIT and iNKT, although diverse VJ usage argued against such confounding for most clonotypes.

V and J are trimmed by 6 bases and 3 bases, and the gene matches miss 17 bases of the junction. Taken from cysteine to phenylalanine, the CDR3 has 18 residues. Only the CDR3 portion is preserved as DNA: 54 bases, with reading frame beginning at the first base. With regard to this clonotype: Its antigen is still unknown. The input lacks base qualities; no much larger clone sits a single base away.

Libraries were prepared through 5' RACE. For sequencing, an Illumina HiSeq 2000 was employed. Template switching introduced a universal primer binding site; the final cDNA contained a unique molecular identifier, enabling accurate counting of TCR cDNA molecules. First-strand cDNA for TCR alpha and beta chains was synthesized from specific primers in the conserved constant-segment region. To control for contamination, each cDNA library was double barcoded with a SMART-Mk sample barcode plus Illumina barcodes. Two successive PCR steps introduced TruSeq adapter sequences along with Illumina sample barcodes. The Illumina HiSeq platform was used with custom primers to sequence TCR alpha and beta cDNA libraries. The authors' analysis ran thus. MiGEC was used to process raw reads and extract unique molecular identifiers, and MiXCR was used to find CDR3 positions. For each individual, recombination models were inferred using an EM algorithm with the repgenHMM and IGoR tools. Shared clonotypes were analyzed with the tcR package in R, and sharing was normalized by the product of cloneset sizes. Out-of-frame nonproductive sequences were analyzed to study raw recombination free of thymic and clonal selection effects. TCRdb's own reprocessing of the public reads used fastp at Q25 and MiXCR and kept productive beta chains. All rows with the same CDR3 protein become a single entry with the most common DNA and genes. It is TCRdb's table, rather than the study itself, that gives the V and J calls and clone size. Present in this sample are about 520,000 distinct CDR3 sequences, less than 25% of which were seen just once. 0.91% of the sample lies in the top ten.

Only healthy Caucasian donors were included. Three pairs of female monozygotic twins, all aged roughly 18 to 29 years, made up the twin cohort. Positive isolation kits from Invitrogen were used to isolate the CD4+ and CD8+ T cell populations. This sample also belongs to another study, concerning T cells expressing NK-cell markers. The second study's paper adds: Three sorted T-cell subsets (CD3+CD56+NKG2C+, CD3+CD56+NKG2C- and CD3+CD56-NKG2C+) from about 8 donors had their TCR beta-chain repertoires profiled. Seven of the eight sequenced donors were HCMV-seropositive and one was HCMV-seronegative. In several experiments an anti-gammadeltaTCR antibody was added to restrict sorting to alphabetaTCR-expressing T cells. In more than 5 donors, the dominant CD3+CD56+NKG2C+ clonotypes were found to rank among the top 10 CD8+ clonotypes and to make up about 1.0-7.5% of CD8+ T cells. Those dominant clonotypes were again the most abundant among CD3+CD56-NKG2C+ cells in a few donors, at about 25-65%. It remained unclear whether the expanded NKG2C-expressing T cell clones were specific for HCMV antigens. The study sequenced eight donors, all healthy volunteers chosen at random: three men and five women. To determine HCMV serostatus, a commercial ELISA kit was used to detect HCMV-specific IgG in serum. Reads were demultiplexed and grouped by UMI with MIGEC, and clonotypes were assembled and quantified with MiTCR. To exclude erroneous sequences, any TCR cDNA sequence not supported by at least two reads was discarded. The tcR package was used for downstream repertoire analysis, and clonotypes were matched across fractions by CDR3 nucleotide sequence plus V segment. VDJmatch was used to annotate antigen specificity against VDJdb, with one amino acid substitution in CDR3 permitted.

The clonotype originates from a woman between 18 and 29 years old in good health. The sequence is built from TRBV12-3 or TRBV12-4 and TRBJ2-3, with 8 bases aligning to TRBD1. Source material: CD4+ T cells sorted from blood. The CDR3 amino acid sequence is: CASRTRSRGRGKTDTQYF. DNA sequence: TGTGCCAGCAGGACCAGATCCAGGGGGCGAGGGAAGACAGATACGCAGTATTTT.